Listed below are T cell receptor beta chains from one sample, sequenced in a study of blood T cell repertoires in COVID-19. Some clones are missing from TCRdb's copy, which holds only in-frame ones; the method was immunoSEQ multiplex PCR. This sample has 150,000 to 200,000 clones; more than 65% occur once, and the top ten carry approximately 2.4%. The sample comprised peripheral blood. The receptors were sampled from a human donor with acute or convalescent COVID-19. The donor label of this sample is uncertain. The CDR3 runs from the conserved cysteine through the conserved F or W. Fields, in order: J gene, D gene, V gene, clone size, CDR3 protein, CDR3 DNA. D genes are given only for firm matches. Clone size, where shown, is once, few, many, or a class for clones that have expanded.

J gene: TRBJ1-1; D gene: .; V gene: TRBV30; clone size: .; CDR3 protein: CAWSGLEGTEAFF; CDR3 DNA: TGTGCCTGGAGTGGGTTAGAGGGTACTGAAGCTTTCTTT
J gene: TRBJ2-1; D gene: TRBD2; V gene: TRBV7-3; clone size: once; CDR3 protein: CASSWGELAGVDEQFF; CDR3 DNA: TGTGCCAGCAGCTGGGGGGAGCTAGCGGGAGTAGATGAGCAGTTCTTC
J gene: TRBJ1-2; D gene: .; V gene: TRBV7-6; clone size: few; CDR3 protein: CASSPGGGANNYGYTF; CDR3 DNA: TGTGCCAGCAGCCCGGGGGGTGGGGCGAACAACTATGGCTACACCTTC
J gene: TRBJ2-7; D gene: .; V gene: TRBV9; clone size: .; CDR3 protein: CASSVGAGPDEQYF; CDR3 DNA: TGTGCCAGCAGCGTAGGAGCAGGGCCAGACGAGCAGTACTTC
J gene: TRBJ2-2; D gene: .; V gene: TRBV6-7; clone size: .; CDR3 protein: CASSYQGQGEANTGELFF; CDR3 DNA: TGTGCCAGCAGTTACCAGGGACAAGGGGAAGCGAACACCGGGGAGCTGTTTTTT
J gene: TRBJ2-2; D gene: TRBD2; V gene: TRBV9; clone size: .; CDR3 protein: CASSVGGSGGAGTGELFF; CDR3 DNA: TGTGCCAGCAGCGTAGGAGGTAGCGGGGGGGCCGGCACCGGGGAGCTGTTTTTT
J gene: TRBJ1-1; D gene: TRBD1; V gene: TRBV19; clone size: .; CDR3 protein: CASSIGGGSRGDTEAFF; CDR3 DNA: TGTGCCAGTAGTATAGGAGGGGGCTCCCGAGGGGACACTGAAGCTTTCTTT
J gene: TRBJ1-2; D gene: .; V gene: TRBV25-1; clone size: .; CDR3 protein: CASSESQAYGYTF; CDR3 DNA: TGTGCCAGCAGTGAATCCCAGGCCTATGGCTACACCTTC
J gene: TRBJ2-1; D gene: TRBD2; V gene: TRBV5-1; clone size: .; CDR3 protein: CASSLGAGAPNEQFF; CDR3 DNA: TGCGCCAGCAGCTTGGGAGCGGGAGCTCCCAATGAGCAGTTCTTC
J gene: TRBJ2-7; D gene: TRBD1; V gene: TRBV2; clone size: .; CDR3 protein: CANGQGDEQYF; CDR3 DNA: TGTGCCAATGGACAGGGTGACGAGCAGTACTTC
J gene: TRBJ1-3; D gene: .; V gene: TRBV5-1; clone size: .; CDR3 protein: CASSLGTASGNTIYF; CDR3 DNA: TGCGCCAGCAGCTTGGGCACAGCCTCTGGAAACACCATATATTTT
J gene: TRBJ1-5; D gene: TRBD1; V gene: TRBV3-1/TRBV3-2; clone size: .; CDR3 protein: CASSQGTGAQPQHF; CDR3 DNA: TGTGCCAGCAGCCAAGGGACAGGGGCTCAGCCCCAGCATTTT
J gene: TRBJ1-4; D gene: TRBD1; V gene: TRBV7-2; clone size: .; CDR3 protein: CASSLGDRDGEKLFF; CDR3 DNA: TGTGCCAGCAGCTTAGGGGACAGGGACGGTGAAAAACTGTTTTTT
J gene: TRBJ2-2; D gene: .; V gene: TRBV10-3; clone size: .; CDR3 protein: CAISEFAENTGELFF; CDR3 DNA: TGTGCCATCAGTGAGTTCGCAGAGAACACCGGGGAGCTGTTTTTT
J gene: TRBJ1-2; D gene: .; V gene: TRBV5-1; clone size: .; CDR3 protein: CASSGLGGAFGYTF; CDR3 DNA: TGCGCCAGCTCAGGATTGGGAGGGGCGTTTGGCTACACCTTC
J gene: TRBJ1-2; D gene: TRBD1; V gene: TRBV2; clone size: .; CDR3 protein: CASSVTRDRGRGGRGYTF; CDR3 DNA: TGTGCCAGCAGCGTTACCAGGGACAGGGGGAGAGGGGGACGTGGCTACACCTTC
J gene: TRBJ2-7; D gene: .; V gene: TRBV6-5; clone size: once; CDR3 protein: CASRMGLSSYEQYF; CDR3 DNA: TGTGCCAGCAGGATGGGACTCTCCTCCTACGAGCAGTACTTC
J gene: TRBJ2-5; D gene: TRBD2; V gene: TRBV19; clone size: .; CDR3 protein: CASSMSAGEETQYF; CDR3 DNA: TGTGCCAGTAGTATGTCAGCGGGGGAAGAGACCCAGTACTTC
J gene: TRBJ1-5; D gene: TRBD1; V gene: TRBV2; clone size: .; CDR3 protein: CASTGTGYNQPQHF; CDR3 DNA: TGTGCCAGCACAGGGACAGGGTACAATCAGCCCCAGCATTTT
J gene: TRBJ1-2; D gene: .; V gene: TRBV6-5; clone size: .; CDR3 protein: CASNSRANYGYTF; CDR3 DNA: TGTGCCAGCAATAGCCGGGCTAACTATGGCTACACCTTC
J gene: TRBJ2-7; D gene: TRBD2; V gene: TRBV28; clone size: .; CDR3 protein: CASSPALAARAEQYF; CDR3 DNA: TGTGCCAGCAGTCCGGCCCTAGCGGCCAGAGCCGAGCAGTACTTC
J gene: TRBJ2-2; D gene: TRBD1; V gene: TRBV14; clone size: few; CDR3 protein: CASSPDRANTGELFF; CDR3 DNA: TGTGCCAGCAGCCCAGACAGGGCTAACACCGGGGAGCTGTTTTTT
J gene: TRBJ1-3; D gene: TRBD1; V gene: TRBV25-1; clone size: .; CDR3 protein: CASRAGTGGNTIYF; CDR3 DNA: TGTGCCAGCAGGGCCGGGACAGGGGGGAACACCATATATTTT
J gene: TRBJ2-3; D gene: .; V gene: TRBV5-1; clone size: .; CDR3 protein: CASSFGTTAPDTQYF; CDR3 DNA: TGCGCCAGCAGCTTCGGGACAACCGCCCCCGATACGCAGTATTTT
J gene: TRBJ1-6; D gene: .; V gene: TRBV9; clone size: few; CDR3 protein: CASSVGQGSPLHF; CDR3 DNA: TGTGCCAGCAGCGTAGGTCAGGGTTCACCCCTCCACTTT
J gene: TRBJ2-7; D gene: .; V gene: TRBV24-1; clone size: .; CDR3 protein: CATITDNPLIYEQYF; CDR3 DNA: TGTGCCACCATCACCGACAACCCTTTGATCTACGAGCAGTACTTC
J gene: TRBJ2-3; D gene: TRBD1; V gene: TRBV11-2; clone size: .; CDR3 protein: CASSAGQGKNTDTQYF; CDR3 DNA: TGTGCCAGCAGCGCGGGACAGGGGAAGAATACAGATACGCAGTATTTT
J gene: TRBJ1-5; D gene: TRBD1; V gene: TRBV30; clone size: once; CDR3 protein: CAWSPGAGGNQPQHF; CDR3 DNA: TGTGCCTGGAGCCCGGGAGCAGGGGGAAATCAGCCCCAGCATTTT
J gene: TRBJ2-7; D gene: TRBD1; V gene: TRBV2; clone size: .; CDR3 protein: CASKRQGADYEQYF; CDR3 DNA: TGTGCCAGCAAACGCCAGGGGGCGGACTACGAGCAGTACTTC
J gene: TRBJ1-4; D gene: .; V gene: TRBV6-5; clone size: .; CDR3 protein: CASQEGGSEKLFF; CDR3 DNA: TGTGCCAGCCAGGAGGGGGGGAGTGAAAAACTGTTTTTT
J gene: TRBJ2-5; D gene: TRBD2; V gene: TRBV5-1; clone size: .; CDR3 protein: CASSWTRLAGSGETQYF; CDR3 DNA: TGCGCCAGCAGCTGGACCCGGCTAGCGGGCTCGGGAGAGACCCAGTACTTC
J gene: TRBJ1-6; D gene: TRBD1; V gene: TRBV27; clone size: .; CDR3 protein: CASSWGQGAHSPLHF; CDR3 DNA: TGTGCCAGCAGTTGGGGACAGGGGGCGCATTCACCCCTCCACTTT
J gene: TRBJ1-6; D gene: TRBD1; V gene: TRBV5-1; clone size: .; CDR3 protein: CASSSGQGDNSPLHF; CDR3 DNA: TGCGCCAGCAGCTCCGGACAGGGTGATAATTCACCCCTCCACTTT
J gene: TRBJ1-5; D gene: TRBD1; V gene: TRBV2; clone size: .; CDR3 protein: CASRAQGGQVVGQPQHF; CDR3 DNA: TGTGCCAGCAGAGCCCAGGGGGGACAGGTGGTAGGTCAGCCCCAGCATTTT
J gene: TRBJ1-6; D gene: .; V gene: TRBV9; clone size: .; CDR3 protein: CASSVDSSYNSPLHF; CDR3 DNA: TGTGCCAGCAGCGTAGACAGCTCCTATAATTCACCCCTCCACTTT
J gene: TRBJ2-2; D gene: .; V gene: TRBV4-1; clone size: .; CDR3 protein: CASSQDFTGEAGELFF; CDR3 DNA: TGCGCCAGCAGCCAAGATTTTACAGGGGAGGCCGGGGAGCTGTTTTTT
J gene: TRBJ2-5; D gene: .; V gene: TRBV11-1; clone size: .; CDR3 protein: CASSARDSQETQYF; CDR3 DNA: TGTGCCAGCAGCGCCCGGGACTCACAAGAGACCCAGTACTTC
J gene: TRBJ1-1; D gene: .; V gene: TRBV29-1; clone size: .; CDR3 protein: CSACRGLNTEAFF; CDR3 DNA: TGCAGCGCATGCAGGGGTTTGAACACTGAAGCTTTCTTT
J gene: TRBJ2-2; D gene: TRBD1; V gene: TRBV5-1; clone size: .; CDR3 protein: CASRMQGADTGELFF; CDR3 DNA: TGCGCCAGCAGAATGCAGGGGGCGGACACCGGGGAGCTGTTTTTT
J gene: TRBJ1-2; D gene: .; V gene: TRBV29-1; clone size: .; CDR3 protein: CSVGLGGGGYGYTF; CDR3 DNA: TGCAGCGTTGGACTAGGGGGGGGCGGCTATGGCTACACCTTC
J gene: TRBJ1-5; D gene: .; V gene: TRBV3-1/TRBV3-2; clone size: few; CDR3 protein: CASSQDSSSNQPQHF; CDR3 DNA: TGTGCCAGCAGCCAAGACTCTTCTAGCAATCAGCCCCAGCATTTT
J gene: TRBJ2-3; D gene: .; V gene: TRBV11-2; clone size: .; CDR3 protein: CASSLGASTDTQYF; CDR3 DNA: TGTGCCAGCAGCTTAGGCGCCAGCACAGATACGCAGTATTTT
J gene: TRBJ1-6; D gene: TRBD1; V gene: TRBV28; clone size: .; CDR3 protein: CASSPGTVNNSPLHF; CDR3 DNA: TGTGCCAGCAGTCCCGGGACAGTTAATAATTCACCCCTCCACTTT
J gene: TRBJ2-7; D gene: .; V gene: TRBV3-1/TRBV3-2; clone size: .; CDR3 protein: CASSQYNEQYF; CDR3 DNA: TGTGCCAGCAGCCAATACAACGAGCAGTACTTC
J gene: TRBJ2-3; D gene: TRBD2; V gene: TRBV5-1; clone size: .; CDR3 protein: CASSSGGADTQYF; CDR3 DNA: TGCGCCAGCAGCTCCGGGGGGGCGGATACGCAGTATTTT
J gene: TRBJ2-1; D gene: TRBD2; V gene: TRBV2; clone size: .; CDR3 protein: CASSPGVAGRQQFF; CDR3 DNA: TGTGCCAGCAGTCCCGGGGTAGCGGGAAGGCAGCAGTTCTTC
J gene: TRBJ2-2; D gene: TRBD2; V gene: TRBV7-3; clone size: once; CDR3 protein: CASSAGTRSGELFF; CDR3 DNA: TGTGCCAGCAGCGCTGGGACTAGGAGCGGGGAGCTGTTTTTT
J gene: TRBJ1-1; D gene: TRBD1; V gene: TRBV7-3; clone size: .; CDR3 protein: CASSFRGLGEAFF; CDR3 DNA: TGTGCCAGCAGCTTCAGGGGGCTCGGAGAAGCTTTCTTT
J gene: TRBJ2-3; D gene: .; V gene: TRBV2; clone size: .; CDR3 protein: CASRAGTADTDTQYF; CDR3 DNA: TGTGCCAGCAGGGCCGGGACTGCAGACACAGATACGCAGTATTTT
J gene: TRBJ1-4; D gene: .; V gene: TRBV12-3/TRBV12-4; clone size: .; CDR3 protein: CASTRSAEKLFF; CDR3 DNA: TGTGCCAGCACGCGGAGCGCGGAAAAACTGTTTTTT
J gene: TRBJ1-2; D gene: .; V gene: TRBV2; clone size: .; CDR3 protein: CASSEARRGESNYGYTF; CDR3 DNA: TGTGCCAGCAGTGAAGCGCGAAGGGGCGAATCCAACTATGGCTACACCTTC